Below, 3 T cell receptor beta chains from the same sample are listed, as sequenced in a study of shared clonotypes between healthy human individuals. The table came from immunoSEQ multiplex PCR; TCRdb's copy has only in-frame clones and leaves some out. The sample carries 600,000 to 700,000 clones, 55% to 85% recorded once. Input material: memory CD4+ T cells sorted from blood. The subset was: CD45RA-negative fraction. All receptors derive from a woman aged 25 to 45 in good health.

The rearrangement links TRBV4-1 to TRBJ2-1, with a possible D match to TRBD2 (6 bases). Germline V gives CDR1 MGHRA, CDR2 YSYEKL. The CDR3 is 19 residues long. V was trimmed by 0 bases and J by 2 bases, leaving 20 bases between them. CDR3 in amino acids: CASSQESGRGWRTYNEQFF. The CDR3 DNA reads as TGCGCCAGCAGCCAAGAGTCTGGGCGGGGTTGGCGGACCTACAATGAGCAGTTCTTC.

This clone was seen at least ten times. The genes are TRBV28 and TRBJ2-7; no firm D call. Trimming left V 4 bases short and J 6 bases short, with 7 bases between. The CDR3 is 11 residues long. The germline CDR1 and CDR2 sequences are MDHEN and SYDVKM. Written as DNA, the CDR3 is TGTGCCAGCAGTTCCCCCCGCGAGCAGTACTTC. This translates into CASSSPREQYF.

This sequence joins TRBV11-2 and TRBJ1-4, with no clear D. The CDR3 spans 12 residues. Between the trimmed V and J ends, which lost 5 bases and 8 bases, there was a span of 9 bases. The germline V gene encodes CDR1 SGHAT and CDR2 FQNNGV. CDR3 amino acids: CASSLGEEKLFF. CDR3 in DNA: TGTGCCAGCAGCCTCGGGGAAGAAAAACTGTTTTTT.